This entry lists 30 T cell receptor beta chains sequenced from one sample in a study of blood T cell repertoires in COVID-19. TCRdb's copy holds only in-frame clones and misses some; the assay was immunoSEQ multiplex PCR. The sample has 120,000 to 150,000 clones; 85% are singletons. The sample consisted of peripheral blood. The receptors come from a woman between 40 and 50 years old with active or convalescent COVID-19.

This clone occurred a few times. CDR3: CSVASGEQYF. The CDR3 nucleotides are TGCAGCGTAGCCTCGGGGGAGCAGTACTTC. The chain uses TRBV29-1 and TRBJ2-7, with D possibly being TRBD2 (5 bases). This CDR3 has 10 amino acids. Trimming took off 6 bases at V and 7 bases at J, with 10 bases between the two ends. Germline V gene sequence: CDR1 SQVTM, CDR2 ANQGSEA.

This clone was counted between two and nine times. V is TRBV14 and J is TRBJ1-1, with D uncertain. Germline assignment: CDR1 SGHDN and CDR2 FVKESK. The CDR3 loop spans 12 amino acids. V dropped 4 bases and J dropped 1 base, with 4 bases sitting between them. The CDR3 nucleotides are TGTGCCAGCAGCCGGAGGAACACTGAAGCTTTCTTT. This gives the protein CASSRRNTEAFF.

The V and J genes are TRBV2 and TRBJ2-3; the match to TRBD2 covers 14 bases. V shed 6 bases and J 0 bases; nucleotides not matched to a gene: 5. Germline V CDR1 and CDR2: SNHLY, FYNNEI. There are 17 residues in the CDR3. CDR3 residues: CASRGTSGGQSTDTQYF. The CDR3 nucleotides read TGTGCCAGCAGGGGGACTAGCGGGGGACAAAGCACAGATACGCAGTATTTT.

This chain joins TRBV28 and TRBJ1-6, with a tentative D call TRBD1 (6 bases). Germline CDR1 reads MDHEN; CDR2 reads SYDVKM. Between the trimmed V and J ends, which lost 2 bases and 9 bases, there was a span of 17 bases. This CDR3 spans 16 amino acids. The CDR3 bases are TGTGCCAGCAGTTTAGAGGTCAGGCCAGGGGCTTCACCCCTCCACTTT. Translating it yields CASSLEVRPGASPLHF.

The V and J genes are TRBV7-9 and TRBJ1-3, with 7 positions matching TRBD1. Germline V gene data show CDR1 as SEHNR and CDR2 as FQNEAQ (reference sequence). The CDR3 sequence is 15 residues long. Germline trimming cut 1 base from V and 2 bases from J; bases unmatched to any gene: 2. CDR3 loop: CASSLDRGAGNTIYF. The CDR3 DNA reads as TGTGCCAGCAGCTTAGACAGGGGAGCTGGAAACACCATATATTTT.

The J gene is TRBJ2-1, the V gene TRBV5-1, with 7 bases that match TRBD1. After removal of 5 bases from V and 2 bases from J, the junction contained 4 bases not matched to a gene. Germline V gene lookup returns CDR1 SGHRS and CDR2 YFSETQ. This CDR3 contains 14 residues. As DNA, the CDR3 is TGCGCCAGCAGTACCGGGACAGCCTACAATGAGCAGTTCTTC. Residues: CASSTGTAYNEQFF.

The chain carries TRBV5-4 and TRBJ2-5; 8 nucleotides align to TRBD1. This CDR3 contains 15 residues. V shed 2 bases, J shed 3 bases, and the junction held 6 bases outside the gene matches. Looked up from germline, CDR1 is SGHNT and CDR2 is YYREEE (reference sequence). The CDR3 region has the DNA TGTGCCAGCAGCTTTTCTTCGGACAGGGAAGAGACCCAGTACTTC. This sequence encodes CASSFSSDREETQYF.

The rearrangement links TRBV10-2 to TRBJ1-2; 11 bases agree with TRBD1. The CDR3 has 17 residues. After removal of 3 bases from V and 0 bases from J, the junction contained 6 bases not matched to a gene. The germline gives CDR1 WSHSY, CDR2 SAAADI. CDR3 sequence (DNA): TGCGCCAGCAGTGATCGGACAGGGGGCGCCCCTAACTATGGCTACACCTTC. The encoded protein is CASSDRTGGAPNYGYTF.

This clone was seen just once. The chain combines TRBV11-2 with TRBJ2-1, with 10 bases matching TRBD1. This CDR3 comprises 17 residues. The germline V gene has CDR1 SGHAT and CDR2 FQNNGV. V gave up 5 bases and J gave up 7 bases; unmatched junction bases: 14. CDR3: CASSETDRDRGSNEQFF. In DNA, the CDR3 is TGTGCCAGCAGCGAGACCGACCGGGACAGGGGTAGTAATGAGCAGTTCTTC. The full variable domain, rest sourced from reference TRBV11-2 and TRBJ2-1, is EAGVAQSPRYKIIEKRQSVAFWCNPISGHATLYWYQQILGQGPKLLIQFQNNGVVDDSQLPKDRFSAERLKGVDSTLKIQPAKLEDSAVYLCASSETDRDRGSNEQFFGPGTRLTVL.

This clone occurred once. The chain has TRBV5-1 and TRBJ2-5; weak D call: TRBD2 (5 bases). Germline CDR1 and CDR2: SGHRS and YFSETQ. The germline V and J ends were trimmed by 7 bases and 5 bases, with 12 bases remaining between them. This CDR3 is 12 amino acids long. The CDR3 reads CASARERETQYF. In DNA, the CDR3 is TGCGCCAGCGCGAGGGAGCGGGAGACCCAGTACTTC.

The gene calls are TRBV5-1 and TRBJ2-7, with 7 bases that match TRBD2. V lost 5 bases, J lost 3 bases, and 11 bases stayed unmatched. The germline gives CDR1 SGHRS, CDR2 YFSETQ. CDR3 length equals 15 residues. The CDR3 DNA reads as TGCGCCAGCAGGACCCACGTGGGGGGGAGCTACGAGCAGTACTTC. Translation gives CASRTHVGGSYEQYF.

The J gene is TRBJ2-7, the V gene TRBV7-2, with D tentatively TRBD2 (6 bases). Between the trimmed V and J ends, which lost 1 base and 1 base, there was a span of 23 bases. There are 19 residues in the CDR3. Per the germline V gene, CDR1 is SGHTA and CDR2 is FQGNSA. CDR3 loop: CASSLVRWEAGLGSYEQYF. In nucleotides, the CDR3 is TGTGCCAGCAGCTTAGTGAGGTGGGAGGCCGGTCTGGGATCCTACGAGCAGTACTTC.

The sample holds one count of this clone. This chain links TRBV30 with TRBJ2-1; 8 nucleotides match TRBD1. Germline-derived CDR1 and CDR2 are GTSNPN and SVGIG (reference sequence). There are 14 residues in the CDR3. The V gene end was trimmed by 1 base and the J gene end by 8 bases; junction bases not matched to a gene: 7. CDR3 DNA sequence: TGTGCCTGGAGTGGCCTTGGGACAGGCTATGAGCAGTTCTTC. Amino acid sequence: CAWSGLGTGYEQFF.

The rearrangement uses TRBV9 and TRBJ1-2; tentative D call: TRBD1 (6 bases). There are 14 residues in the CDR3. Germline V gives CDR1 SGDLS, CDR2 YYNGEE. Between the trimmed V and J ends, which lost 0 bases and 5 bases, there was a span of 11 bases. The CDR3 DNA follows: TGTGCCAGCAGCGTAGGAGTAGGGGGATATGGCTACACCTTC. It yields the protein CASSVGVGGYGYTF.

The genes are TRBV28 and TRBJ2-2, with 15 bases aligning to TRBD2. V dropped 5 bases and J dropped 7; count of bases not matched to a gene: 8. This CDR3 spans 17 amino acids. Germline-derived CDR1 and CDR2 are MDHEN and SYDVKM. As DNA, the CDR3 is TGTGCCAGCAGTCCCTCCGGGACTAGCGGGAGGAGCGGGGAGCTGTTTTTT. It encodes CASSPSGTSGRSGELFF.

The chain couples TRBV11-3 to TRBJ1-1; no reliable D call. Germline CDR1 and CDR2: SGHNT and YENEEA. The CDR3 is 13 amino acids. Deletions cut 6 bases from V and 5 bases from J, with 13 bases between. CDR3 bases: TGTGCCAGCAGATCCTTGGGAGGAACTGAAGCTTTCTTT. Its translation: CASRSLGGTEAFF.

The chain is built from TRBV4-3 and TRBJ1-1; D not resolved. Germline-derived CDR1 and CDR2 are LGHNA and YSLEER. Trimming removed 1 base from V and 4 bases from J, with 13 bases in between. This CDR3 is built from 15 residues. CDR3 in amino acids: CASSQGTREGTEAFF. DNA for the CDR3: TGCGCCAGCAGCCAAGGAACGAGGGAAGGCACTGAAGCTTTCTTT.

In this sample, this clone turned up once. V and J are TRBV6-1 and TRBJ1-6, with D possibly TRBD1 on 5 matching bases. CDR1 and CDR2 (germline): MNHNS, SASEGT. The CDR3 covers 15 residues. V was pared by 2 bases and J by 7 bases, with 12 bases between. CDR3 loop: CASSERGAPNSPLHF. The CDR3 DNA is TGTGCCAGCAGTGAAAGGGGCGCCCCCAATTCACCCCTCCACTTT.

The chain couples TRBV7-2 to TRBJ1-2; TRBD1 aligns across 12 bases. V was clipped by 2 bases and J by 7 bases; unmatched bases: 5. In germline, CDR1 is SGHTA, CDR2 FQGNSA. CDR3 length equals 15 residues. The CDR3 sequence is CASSLIGTGGSGYTF. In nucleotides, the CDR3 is TGTGCCAGCAGCTTAATCGGGACAGGGGGCTCTGGCTACACCTTC.

DNA for the CDR3: TGTGCCAGCAGTCCTACTCGGGACACGGGCGAGAAACTGTTTTTT. Amino acid sequence: CASSPTRDTGEKLFF. The J gene is TRBJ1-4, the V gene TRBV6-6; D may be TRBD1 (6 bases). The ends were cut back, 5 bases at V and 11 bases at J, with 21 bases in the middle. CDR1 MNHNY and CDR2 SVGAGI come from the germline V gene (reference sequence). The CDR3 length is 15 residues.

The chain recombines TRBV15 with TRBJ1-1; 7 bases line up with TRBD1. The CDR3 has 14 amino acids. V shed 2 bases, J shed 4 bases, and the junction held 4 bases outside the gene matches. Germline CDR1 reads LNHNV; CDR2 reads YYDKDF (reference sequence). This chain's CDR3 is CATSRRTGGTEAFF. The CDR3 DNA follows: TGTGCCACCAGCAGACGGACAGGCGGCACTGAAGCTTTCTTT.

For the CDR3, the DNA is TGTGCCAGCAGTTTGGGCGCAGGGAGCAATCAGCCCCAGCATTTT. Protein product: CASSLGAGSNQPQHF. The chain links TRBV28 to TRBJ1-5, with D perhaps matching TRBD1 (5 bases). Germline V lookup: CDR1 MDHEN, CDR2 SYDVKM. CDR3 length: 15 amino acids. V was cut by 3 bases and J by 1 base, with 10 bases left in between.

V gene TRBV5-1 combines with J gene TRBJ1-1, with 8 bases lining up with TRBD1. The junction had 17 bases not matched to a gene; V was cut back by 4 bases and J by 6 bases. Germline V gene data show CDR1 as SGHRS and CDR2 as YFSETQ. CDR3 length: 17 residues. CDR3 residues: CASSPTGQGASVPEAFF. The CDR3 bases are TGCGCCAGCAGCCCGACGGGGCAGGGGGCGTCTGTTCCTGAAGCTTTCTTT.

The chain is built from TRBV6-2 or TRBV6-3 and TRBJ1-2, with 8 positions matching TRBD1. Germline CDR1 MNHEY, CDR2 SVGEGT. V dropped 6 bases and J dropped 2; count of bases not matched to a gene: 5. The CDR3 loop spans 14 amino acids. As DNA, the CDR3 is TGTGCCAGCAGCCCATGGACAGGGAACTATGGCTACACCTTC. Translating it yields CASSPWTGNYGYTF.

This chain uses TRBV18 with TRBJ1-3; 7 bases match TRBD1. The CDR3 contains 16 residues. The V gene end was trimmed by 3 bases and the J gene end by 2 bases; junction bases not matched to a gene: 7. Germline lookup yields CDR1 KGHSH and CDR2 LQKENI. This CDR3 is CASSPAGGSAGNTIYF. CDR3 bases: TGTGCCAGCTCACCCGCAGGGGGGTCGGCTGGAAACACCATATATTTT.

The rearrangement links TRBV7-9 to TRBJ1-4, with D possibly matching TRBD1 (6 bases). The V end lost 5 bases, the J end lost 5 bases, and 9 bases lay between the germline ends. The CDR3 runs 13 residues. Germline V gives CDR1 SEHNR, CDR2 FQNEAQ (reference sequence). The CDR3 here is CASSRQGNEKLFF. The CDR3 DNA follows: TGTGCCAGCAGCCGGCAGGGGAATGAAAAACTGTTTTTT.

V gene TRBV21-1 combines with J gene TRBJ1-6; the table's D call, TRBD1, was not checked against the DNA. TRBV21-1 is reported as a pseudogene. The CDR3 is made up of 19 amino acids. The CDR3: CASSKNGFRDRGDNSPLHF. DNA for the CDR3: TGTGCCAGCAGCAAAAACGGCTTCCGGGACAGAGGGGATAATTCACCCCTCCACTTT.

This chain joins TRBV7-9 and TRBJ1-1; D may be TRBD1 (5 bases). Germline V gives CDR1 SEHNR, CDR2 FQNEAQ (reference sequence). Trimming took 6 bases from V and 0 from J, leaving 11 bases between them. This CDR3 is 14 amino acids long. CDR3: CASRQTEVNTEAFF. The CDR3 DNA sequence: TGTGCCAGCAGGCAGACAGAAGTGAACACTGAAGCTTTCTTT.

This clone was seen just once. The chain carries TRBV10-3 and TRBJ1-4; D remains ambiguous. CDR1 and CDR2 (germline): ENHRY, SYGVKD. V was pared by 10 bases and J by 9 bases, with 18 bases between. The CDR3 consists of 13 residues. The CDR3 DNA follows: TGTGCCACGTCCGGGGTAAGGGATCAAAAACTGTTTTTT. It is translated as CATSGVRDQKLFF.

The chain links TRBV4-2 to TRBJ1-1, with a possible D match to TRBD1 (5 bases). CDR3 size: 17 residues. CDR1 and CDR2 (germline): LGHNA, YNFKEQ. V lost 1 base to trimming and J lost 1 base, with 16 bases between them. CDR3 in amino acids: CASSQGLQGRGNTEAFF. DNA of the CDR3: TGTGCCAGCAGCCAAGGGTTGCAGGGTAGAGGGAACACTGAAGCTTTCTTT.